This T cell receptor (beta chain) was identified during a study of somatic mutations in cytotoxic T cells in rheumatoid arthritis. This clone turned up a few times. V was shortened by 4 bases and J by 6 bases, with 6 bases between the two germline ends. Germline CDR1 reads SGDLS; CDR2 reads YYNGEE. The CDR3 consists of 11 residues. The assay was immunoSEQ multiplex PCR, and TCRdb's table has in-frame clones only and misses some. Here the sample spans some 18,000 clones, roughly 77% being singletons. The rearrangement joins TRBV9 to TRBJ2-3, with D tentatively TRBD1 (5 bases). Sequenced input: CD8+ T cells sorted from blood. The clonotype was recovered from an adult with rheumatoid arthritis. This CDR3 is CASSPGDTQYF. CDR3 in DNA: TGTGCCAGCAGCCCAGGGGATACGCAGTATTTT.